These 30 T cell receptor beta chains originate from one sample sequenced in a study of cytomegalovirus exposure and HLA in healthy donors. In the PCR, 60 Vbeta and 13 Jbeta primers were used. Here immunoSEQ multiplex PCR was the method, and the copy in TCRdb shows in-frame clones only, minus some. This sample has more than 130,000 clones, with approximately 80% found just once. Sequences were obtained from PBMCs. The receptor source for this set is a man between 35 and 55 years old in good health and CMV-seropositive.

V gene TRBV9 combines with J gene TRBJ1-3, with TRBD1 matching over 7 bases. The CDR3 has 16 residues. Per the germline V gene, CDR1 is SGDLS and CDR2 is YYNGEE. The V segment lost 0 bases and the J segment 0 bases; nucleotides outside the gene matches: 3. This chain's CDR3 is CASSVGNRGSGNTIYF. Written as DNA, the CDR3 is TGTGCCAGCAGCGTAGGAAACAGGGGCTCTGGAAACACCATATATTTT.

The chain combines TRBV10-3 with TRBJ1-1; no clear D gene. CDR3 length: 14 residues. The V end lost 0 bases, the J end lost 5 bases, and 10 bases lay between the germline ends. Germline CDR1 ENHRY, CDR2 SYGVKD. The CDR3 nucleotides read TGTGCCATCAGTGAGTCGTGGCTTCGTACTGAAGCTTTCTTT. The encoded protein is CAISESWLRTEAFF.

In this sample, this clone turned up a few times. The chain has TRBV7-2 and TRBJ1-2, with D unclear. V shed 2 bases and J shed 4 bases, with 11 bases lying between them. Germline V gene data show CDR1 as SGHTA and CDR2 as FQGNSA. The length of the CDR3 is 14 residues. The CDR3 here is CASSLRQKTYGYTF. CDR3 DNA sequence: TGTGCCAGCAGCTTAAGACAAAAGACCTATGGCTACACCTTC.

The CDR3 here is CATSFGQGADEQYF. In DNA, the CDR3 is TGTGCCACCAGTTTCGGACAGGGGGCTGACGAGCAGTACTTC. The chain couples TRBV15 to TRBJ2-7; TRBD1 matches 11 bases. J gave up 5 bases and V 6 bases, and 6 bases lay outside the gene matches. CDR3 length: 14 residues. The germline gives CDR1 LNHNV, CDR2 YYDKDF (reference sequence).

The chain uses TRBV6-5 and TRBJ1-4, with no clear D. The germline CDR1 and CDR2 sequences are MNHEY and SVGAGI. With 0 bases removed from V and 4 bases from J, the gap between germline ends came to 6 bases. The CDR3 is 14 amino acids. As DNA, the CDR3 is TGTGCCAGCAGTTACTCGGCCCGTAATGAAAAACTGTTTTTT. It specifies CASSYSARNEKLFF.

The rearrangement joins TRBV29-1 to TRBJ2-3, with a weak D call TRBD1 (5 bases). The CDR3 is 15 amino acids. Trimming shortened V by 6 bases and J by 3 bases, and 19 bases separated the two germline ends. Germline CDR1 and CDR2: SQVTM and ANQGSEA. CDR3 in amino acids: CSVRPGSWTTDTQYF. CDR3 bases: TGCAGCGTACGCCCAGGGTCCTGGACGACAGATACGCAGTATTTT.

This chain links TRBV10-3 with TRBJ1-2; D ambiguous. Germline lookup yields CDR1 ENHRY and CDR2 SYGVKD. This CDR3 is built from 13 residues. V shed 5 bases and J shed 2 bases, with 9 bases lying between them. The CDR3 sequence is CAISSSPNYGYTF. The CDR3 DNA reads TGTGCCATCAGTTCTTCCCCGAACTATGGCTACACCTTC.

Here the CDR3 DNA reads TGTGCCAGCAGCTTAACGGGGGTGGTCTACAATGAGCAGTTCTTC. The encoded protein is CASSLTGVVYNEQFF. This chain connects TRBV7-9 to TRBJ2-1, with a possible D match to TRBD2 (6 bases). Between the trimmed V and J ends, which lost 2 bases and 3 bases, there was a span of 11 bases. The CDR3 contains 15 residues. CDR1 is SEHNR and CDR2 is FQNEAQ in the germline V gene (reference sequence).

The CDR3 DNA is TGCGCCAGCAGCTTGTTCGGACTAGCGGGAGGGGATGAGCAGTACTTC. This codes for CASSLFGLAGGDEQYF. The chain employs TRBV5-1 and TRBJ2-7; 15 bases match TRBD2. Trimming at V came to 1 base and at J to 7 bases, leaving 6 bases not matched to a gene. Germline CDR1 and CDR2: SGHRS and YFSETQ. CDR3 length: 16 amino acids.

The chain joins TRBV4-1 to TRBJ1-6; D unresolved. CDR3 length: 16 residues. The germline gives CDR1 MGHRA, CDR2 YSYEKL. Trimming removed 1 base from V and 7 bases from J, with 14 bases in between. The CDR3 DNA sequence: TGCGCCAGCAGCCAAGGCCCCCGGAGAGAGAATTCACCCCTCCACTTT. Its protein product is CASSQGPRRENSPLHF.

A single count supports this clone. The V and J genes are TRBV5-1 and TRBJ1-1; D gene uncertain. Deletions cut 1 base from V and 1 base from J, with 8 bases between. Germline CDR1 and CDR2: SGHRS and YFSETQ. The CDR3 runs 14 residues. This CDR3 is CASSLSPGNTEAFF. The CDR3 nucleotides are TGCGCCAGCAGCTTGTCTCCGGGGAACACTGAAGCTTTCTTT.

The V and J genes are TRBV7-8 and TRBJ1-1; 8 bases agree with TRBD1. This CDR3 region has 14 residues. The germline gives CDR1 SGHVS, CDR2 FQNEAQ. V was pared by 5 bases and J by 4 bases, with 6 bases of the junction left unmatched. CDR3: CASSPARGPTEAFF. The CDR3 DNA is TGTGCCAGCAGCCCCGCCAGGGGGCCCACTGAAGCTTTCTTT.

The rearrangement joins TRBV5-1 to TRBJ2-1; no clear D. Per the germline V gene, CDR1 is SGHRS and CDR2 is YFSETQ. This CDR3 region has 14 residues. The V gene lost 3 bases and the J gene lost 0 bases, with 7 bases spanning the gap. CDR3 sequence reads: CASSSQRSYNEQFF. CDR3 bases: TGCGCCAGCAGCTCTCAGCGCTCCTACAATGAGCAGTTCTTC.

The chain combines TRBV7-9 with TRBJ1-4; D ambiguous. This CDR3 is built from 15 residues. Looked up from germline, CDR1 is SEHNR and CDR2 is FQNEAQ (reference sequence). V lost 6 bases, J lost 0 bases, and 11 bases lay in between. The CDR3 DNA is TGTGCCAGCAGTGCTTCGGGTACAACTAATGAAAAACTGTTTTTT. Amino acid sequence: CASSASGTTNEKLFF.

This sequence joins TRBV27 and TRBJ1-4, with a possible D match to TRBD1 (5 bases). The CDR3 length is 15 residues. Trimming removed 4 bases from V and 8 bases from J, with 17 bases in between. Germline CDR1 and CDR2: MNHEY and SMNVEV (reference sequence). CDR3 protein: CASSSSPGRGEKLFF. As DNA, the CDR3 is TGTGCCAGCAGTTCTTCCCCAGGGCGGGGCGAAAAACTGTTTTTT.

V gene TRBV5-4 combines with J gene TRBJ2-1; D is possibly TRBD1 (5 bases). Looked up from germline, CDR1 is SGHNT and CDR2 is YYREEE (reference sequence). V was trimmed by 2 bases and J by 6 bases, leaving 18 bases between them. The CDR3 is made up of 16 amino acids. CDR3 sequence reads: CASSFNQTTVPNEQFF. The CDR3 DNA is TGTGCCAGCAGCTTTAATCAGACGACAGTACCCAATGAGCAGTTCTTC.

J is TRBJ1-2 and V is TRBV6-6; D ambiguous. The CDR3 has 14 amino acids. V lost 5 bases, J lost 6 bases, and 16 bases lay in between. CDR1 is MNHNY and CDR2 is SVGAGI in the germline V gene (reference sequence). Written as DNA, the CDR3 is TGTGCCAGCAGTCCCTCGAGTGGTGTGGATGGCTACACCTTC. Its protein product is CASSPSSGVDGYTF.

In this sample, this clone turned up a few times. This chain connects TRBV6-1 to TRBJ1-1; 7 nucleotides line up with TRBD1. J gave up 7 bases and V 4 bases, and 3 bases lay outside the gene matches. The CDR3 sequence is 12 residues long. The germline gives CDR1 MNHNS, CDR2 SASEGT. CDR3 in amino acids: CASSGGTVEAFF. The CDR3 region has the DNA TGTGCCAGCAGTGGTGGGACAGTTGAAGCTTTCTTT.

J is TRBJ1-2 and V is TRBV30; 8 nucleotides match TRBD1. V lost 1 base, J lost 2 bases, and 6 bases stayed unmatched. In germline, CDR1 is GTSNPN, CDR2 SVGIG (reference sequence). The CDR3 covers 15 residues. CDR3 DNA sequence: TGTGCCTGGAGTGAGTTGGCAGGGGGCAACTATGGCTACACCTTC. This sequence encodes CAWSELAGGNYGYTF.

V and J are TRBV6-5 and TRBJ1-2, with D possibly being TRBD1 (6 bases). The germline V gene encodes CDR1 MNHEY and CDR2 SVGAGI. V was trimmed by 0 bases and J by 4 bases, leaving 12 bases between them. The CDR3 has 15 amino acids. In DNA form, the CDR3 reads TGTGCCAGCAGTTACTCCAGCCAGGGGACCTATGGCTACACCTTC. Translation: CASSYSSQGTYGYTF.

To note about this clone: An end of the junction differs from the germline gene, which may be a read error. The CDR3 region has the DNA TGTGCCAGTAGCCCAGGGTTTGGATACACCATATATTTT. Translated: CASSPGFGYTIYF. V and J are TRBV19 and TRBJ1-3, with a possible D match to TRBD1 (5 bases). This CDR3 contains 13 residues. Germline loops: CDR1 LNHDA, CDR2 SQIVND (reference sequence).

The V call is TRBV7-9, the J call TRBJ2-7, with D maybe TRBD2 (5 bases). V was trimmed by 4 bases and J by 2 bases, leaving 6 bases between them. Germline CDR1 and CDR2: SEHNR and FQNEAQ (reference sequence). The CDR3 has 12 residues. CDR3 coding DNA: TGTGCCAGCAGCTCCGGGGCCTACGAGCAGTACTTC. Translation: CASSSGAYEQYF.

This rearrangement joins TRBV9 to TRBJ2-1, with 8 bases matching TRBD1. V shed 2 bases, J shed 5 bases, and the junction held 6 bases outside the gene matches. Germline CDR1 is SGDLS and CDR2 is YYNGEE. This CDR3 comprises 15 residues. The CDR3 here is CASSVGWTGHNEQFF. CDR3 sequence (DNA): TGTGCCAGCAGCGTTGGTTGGACAGGGCACAATGAGCAGTTCTTC.

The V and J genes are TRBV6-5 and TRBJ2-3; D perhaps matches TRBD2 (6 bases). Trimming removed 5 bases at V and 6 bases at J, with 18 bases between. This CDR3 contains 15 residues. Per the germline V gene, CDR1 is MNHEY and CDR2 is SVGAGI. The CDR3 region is CASSNSGGGWDTQYF. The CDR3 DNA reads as TGTGCCAGCAGTAATAGCGGAGGAGGGTGGGATACGCAGTATTTT.

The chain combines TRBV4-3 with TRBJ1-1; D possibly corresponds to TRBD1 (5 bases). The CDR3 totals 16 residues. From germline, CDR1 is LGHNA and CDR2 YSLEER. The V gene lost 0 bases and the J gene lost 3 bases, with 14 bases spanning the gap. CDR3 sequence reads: CASSQDGGKGHTEAFF. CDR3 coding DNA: TGCGCCAGCAGCCAAGATGGGGGGAAGGGACACACTGAAGCTTTCTTT.

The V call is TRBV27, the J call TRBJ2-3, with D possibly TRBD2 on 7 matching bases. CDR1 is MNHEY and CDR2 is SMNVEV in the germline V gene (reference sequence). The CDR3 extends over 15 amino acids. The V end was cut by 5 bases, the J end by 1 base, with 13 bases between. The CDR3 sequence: CASSIRGRGTDTQYF. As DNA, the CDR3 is TGTGCCAGCAGTATAAGGGGGAGGGGCACAGATACGCAGTATTTT.

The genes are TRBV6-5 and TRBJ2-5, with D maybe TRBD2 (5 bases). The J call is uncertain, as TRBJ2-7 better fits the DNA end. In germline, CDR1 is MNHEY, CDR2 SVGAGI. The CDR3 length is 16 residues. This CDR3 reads CASSSGRGTPPYEQYF. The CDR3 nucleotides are TGTGCCAGCAGTTCTGGACGGGGTACCCCACCTTACGAGCAGTACTTC.

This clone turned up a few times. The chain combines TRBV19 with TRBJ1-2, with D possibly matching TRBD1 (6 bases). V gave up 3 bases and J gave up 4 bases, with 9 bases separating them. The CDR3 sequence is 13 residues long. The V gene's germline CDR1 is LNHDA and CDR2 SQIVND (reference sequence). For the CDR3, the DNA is TGTGCCAGTAGTATTCAGGGGACCTATGGCTACACCTTC. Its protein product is CASSIQGTYGYTF. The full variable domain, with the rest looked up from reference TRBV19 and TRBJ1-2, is DGGITQSPKYLFRKEGQNVTLSCEQNLNHDAMYWYRQDPGQGLRLIYYSQIVNDFQKGDIAEGYSVSREKKESFPLTVTSAQKNPTAFYLCASSIQGTYGYTFGSGTRLTVV.

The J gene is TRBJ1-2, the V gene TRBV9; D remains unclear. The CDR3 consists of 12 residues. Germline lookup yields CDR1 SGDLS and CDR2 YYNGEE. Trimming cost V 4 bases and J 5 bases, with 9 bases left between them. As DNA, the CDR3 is TGTGCCAGCAGCATCGACGGGTATGGCTACACCTTC. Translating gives CASSIDGYGYTF.

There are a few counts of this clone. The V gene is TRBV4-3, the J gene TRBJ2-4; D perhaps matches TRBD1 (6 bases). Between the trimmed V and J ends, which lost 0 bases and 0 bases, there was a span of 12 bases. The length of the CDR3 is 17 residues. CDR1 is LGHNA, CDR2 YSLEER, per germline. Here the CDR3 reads CASSQEQGTLAKNIQYF. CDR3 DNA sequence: TGCGCCAGCAGCCAAGAACAGGGAACCCTAGCCAAAAACATTCAGTACTTC.